The present T cell receptor beta chain was sequenced within a study of CD8 T cells in ankylosing spondylitis. Overall study findings and caveats: The clones that were linked to disease were reported to be significantly enriched in matched synovial fluid samples from ankylosing spondylitis patients. A TCR beta motif of under 10 highly homologous variants appeared characteristic of ankylosing spondylitis blood.

This clonotype was counted ten times or more. Its target is unknown. Scientists made TCR beta libraries using quantitative 5'-RACE with molecular barcodes. MiXCR, applied by TCRdb to the 5' RACE reads, yields one record per CDR3 protein. The sample gives about 150,000 distinct CDR3 sequences, 40% to 50% of which show up once; around 15% is in the top ten. Source material: synovial fluid, either unsorted or a sorted T cell fraction (not recorded which). The receptor was derived from a male donor with ankylosing spondylitis.

CDR3 region: CSATPGLDYNEQFF. CDR3 DNA sequence: TGCAGTGCCACCCCCGGTCTCGACTACAATGAGCAGTTCTTC. The chain carries TRBV20-1 and TRBJ2-1; D gene ambiguous. The V end was cut by 6 bases, the J end by 3 bases, with 15 bases between. The CDR3 is 14 residues long. CDR1 DFQATT and CDR2 SNEGSKA come from the germline V gene (reference sequence).